This T cell receptor (beta chain) was retrieved from a study of Ad26.COV2.S vaccination and SARS-CoV-2 variants (dated by TCRdb to the early 2020s). About the investigation overall: Vaccine-arm donors were drawn from COV1001, a multicentre, randomized, double-blind, placebo-controlled phase I-IIa trial of Ad26.COV2.S in healthy adults. Sequencing of the TCRbeta repertoire served to evaluate the specificity and breadth of SARS-CoV-2-reactive T cell receptors following Ad26.COV2.S vaccination. The TCR-sequenced set comprised about 32 samples: roughly 19 Ad26.COV2.S vaccine recipients, 5 placebo recipients and 8 SARS-CoV-2 convalescent individuals. Investigators did not know the trial group allocation while performing experiments and assessing outcomes. Participants in the trial were split at random into five groups of five each, receiving low-dose or high-dose Ad26.COV2.S once or twice, or else placebo on both occasions. Ad26.COV2.S was administered intramuscularly at 5 x 10^10 or 1 x 10^11 viral particles, either as a single shot or as two shots given 56 days apart.

V is reduced by 11 bases and J by 1 base, leaving a spacing of 20 bases between them. The CDR3 numbers 15 residues from cysteine through phenylalanine. Solely the CDR3 DNA is kept, with 45 bases framed from the first base. For CDR1 and CDR2, the germline V gene lists MGHRA and YSYEKL. The immunoSEQ Assay was the method used to sequence TCRbeta CDR3 regions. After extraction, genomic DNA underwent amplification by bias-controlled multiplex PCR, followed by high-throughput sequencing. The paper's data handling went like this. To quantify the absolute abundance of every unique TCRbeta CDR3 region, sequences were collapsed and filtered. Usable DNA was measured by amplifying reference genes present in all nucleated cells, and TCRbeta template counts were normalized to that usable DNA to estimate T cell fraction. Repertoire TCRs were annotated as SARS-CoV-2-specific when V gene, CDR3 amino acid sequence and J gene were exactly matched to a known reactive TCR set. The reference SARS-CoV-2 TCR set came from MIRA and was filtered for enrichment in COVID-19-positive ImmuneCODE repertoires, removing public or cross-reactive TCRs. Using the MIRA antigens, annotated TCRs were further analysed by specific ORF or by position within an ORF. Depth was the summed frequency of annotated unique rearrangements, while breadth was defined as annotated unique rearrangements over total unique productive rearrangements. Two-sided Wilcoxon rank-sum tests were applied when comparing TCR breadth between groups. What TCRdb holds here is the immuneACCESS table cut down to in-frame rearrangements. Part of the clones is not present; checked against another copy, under half of the missing clones reflect an unresolved V gene, and the others are unexplained. That table gives V, J and clone size, and the DNA gave D and trimming. The sample has around 450,000 clones on record, 85% to 90% of them singletons. Of the sample, about 2.4% falls within the top ten clones.

Interpreted using the paper, the treatment or condition label stands for: around 19 received Ad26.COV2.S at low or high dose, single or two shots; 5 received placebo; per-sample allocation not given. Repertoires of vaccine and placebo recipients were sequenced from samples collected on day 63 after the first injection. Cohort 1b enrolled some 25 adults aged 18-55 years at a single site in Boston, USA, between 29 July and 7 August 2020. Ad26.COV2.S was a replication-incompetent adenovirus type 26 vector that expressed a prefusion-stabilized SARS-CoV-2 spike protein derived from the original Wuhan strain. Findings and caveats that apply to the study as a whole: The authors noted that total T cell responses may have been underestimated by the TCR breadth and depth analyses. After vaccination, substantial breadth of spike-specific CD8+ and CD4+ T cell responses was reported. Higher spike-specific TCR breadth was observed in Ad26.COV2.S recipients than in placebo recipients (P = 0.0014). Vaccine and placebo recipients had comparable non-spike TCR breadth, which fits with the vaccine containing only spike. The study was not powered to compare responses between vaccine doses or regimens.

A word on this clone: Its specific antigen is unknown. Base qualities were left out, and no much larger clone turns up one base away.

The sequence joins TRBV4-1 to TRBJ1-2, with an unclear D gene assignment. Here the sequenced sample was peripheral blood, taken in a trial of Ad26.COV2.S vaccine versus placebo. The origin of this receptor is a person between 18 and 59 years old who received the Ad26.COV2.S COVID-19 vaccine or a placebo. At the DNA level, the sequence is TGCGCCGGAACTAAGGGTTTTGGAAATAACTATGGCTACACCTTC. Translation gives CAGTKGFGNNYGYTF.